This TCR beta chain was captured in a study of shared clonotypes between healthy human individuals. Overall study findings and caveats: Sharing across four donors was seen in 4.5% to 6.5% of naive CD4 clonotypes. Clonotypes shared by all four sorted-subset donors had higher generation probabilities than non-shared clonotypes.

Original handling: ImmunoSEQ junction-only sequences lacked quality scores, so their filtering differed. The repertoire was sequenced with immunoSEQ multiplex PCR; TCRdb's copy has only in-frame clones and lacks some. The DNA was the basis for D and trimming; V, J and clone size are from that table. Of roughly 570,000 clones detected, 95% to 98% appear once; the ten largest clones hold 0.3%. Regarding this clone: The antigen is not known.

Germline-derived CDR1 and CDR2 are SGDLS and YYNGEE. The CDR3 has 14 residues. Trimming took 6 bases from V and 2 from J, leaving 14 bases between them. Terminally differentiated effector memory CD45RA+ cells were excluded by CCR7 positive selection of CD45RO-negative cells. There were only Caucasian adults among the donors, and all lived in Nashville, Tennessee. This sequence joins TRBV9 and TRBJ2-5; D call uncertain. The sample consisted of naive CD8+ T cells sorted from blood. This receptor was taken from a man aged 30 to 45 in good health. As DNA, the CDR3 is TGTGCCAGCAACCCCGGGCCCCCTCAAGAGACCCAGTACTTC. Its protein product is CASNPGPPQETQYF.